This T cell receptor (beta chain) was captured in a study of shared clonotypes between healthy human individuals. Trimming removed 3 bases at V and 0 bases at J, with 7 bases between. The CDR3 runs 14 residues. Germline V gene data show CDR1 as SGDLS and CDR2 as YYNGEE. This clone was recorded a few times. Its specificity is not known. The same CDR3 is also encoded by other DNA sequences in this sample. CD45RO-negative CD8 cells positively selected for CCR7 made up the naive population, which excluded terminally differentiated effector memory CD45RA+ cells. Profiled with immunoSEQ multiplex PCR; TCRdb holds only in-frame clones, not every one. The table includes about 2.1 million clones, 90% to 95% detected once. Whole-study results and caveats: Estimated richness was generally greater in naive than memory subsets. Although depth was large, rarefaction showed that sequencing of the sorted subsets was incomplete. With few donors, the genetic and exposure-history diversity represented was limited.

The rearrangement uses TRBV9 and TRBJ1-5; D remains ambiguous. This clonotype was sampled from a man aged 18-30 years in good health. Some clones in this sample may be carry-over from other donors' samples. The sample was naive CD8+ T cells from PBMCs. The CDR3 DNA is TGTGCCAGCAGCGCGGGGTTTAGCAATCAGCCCCAGCATTTT. Protein: CASSAGFSNQPQHF.